This T cell receptor (beta chain) was recovered during a study of CXCR3-negative and CXCR3-positive naive CD8 T cells. Broader study findings: Memory CD8+ cells showed much lower diversity, while both naive subsets were comparably high.

Concerning this clonotype: The target antigen is unknown.

Per germline, CDR1 LGHNA and CDR2 YNFKEQ. The CDR3 is made up of 13 amino acids. Via 5' RACE with UMI labels, TRB cDNA libraries were prepared. TCRdb re-called the 5' RACE reads and shows each CDR3 protein once, DNA omitted. The sample holds 48,000 or so distinct CDR3 sequences. Sequenced: memory CD8+ T cells from blood. The TCR sequence derives from a human donor in good health. Some clones in this sample may be carry-over from other donors' samples. This rearrangement joins TRBV4-2 to TRBJ2-7; lacking DNA, the TRBD1 call made by TCRdb goes unchecked. CDR3 amino acids: CASSLTGTYEQYF.